The present entry profiles one TCR beta chain with its context. Using immunoSEQ multiplex PCR, the repertoire was profiled, and TCRdb retains in-frame clones only, with some absent. The top ten clones hold 10% of a sample with under 200,000 clones, roughly 91% of them seen once. The data stem from a study of cytomegalovirus exposure and HLA in healthy donors. The CDR3 totals 15 residues. The germline gives CDR1 SGHTA, CDR2 FQGNSA. V gave up 5 bases and J gave up 2 bases, with 16 bases separating them. The receptor was isolated from a young woman in good health and CMV-seropositive. The sequenced sample was PBMCs. V is TRBV7-2 and J is TRBJ2-7, with D unclear. CDR3 nucleotide sequence: TGTGCCAGCAGCCCCACTTACAGTTTAACCTACGAGCAGTACTTC. Translated: CASSPTYSLTYEQYF.